This T cell receptor beta chain came from a study of T-cell reconstitution after alpha-beta-depleted transplantation in children. Many counts were recorded for this clonotype. TCRbeta library preparation incorporated unique molecular identifiers. TCRdb re-derived calls from the PCR reads in MiXCR, one entry per CDR3 protein. This sample has about 360,000 distinct CDR3 sequences, with less than 15% found just once. The CDR3 runs 17 residues. The germline gives CDR1 LGHNA, CDR2 YNFKEQ. V shed 4 bases, J shed 3 bases, and the junction held 8 bases outside the gene matches. The receptor was derived from a human donor who donated a stem cell graft to a child with Fanconi anemia. This sample comprised PBMCs, obtained from the stem cell graft. The chain is built from TRBV4-2 and TRBJ2-1; 11 bases map to TRBD2. CDR3 loop: CASSRSAGTSGYNEQFF. CDR3 bases: TGTGCCAGCAGCCGAAGCGCCGGGACTAGCGGCTACAATGAGCAGTTCTTC.